This TCR beta chain was recovered during a study of blood T cells in healthy people across ages. CDR3 length: 18 amino acids. From germline, CDR1 is SGHTA and CDR2 FQGTGA. Losses at the gene ends were 5 bases for V and 6 bases for J; bases not matched to a gene: 15. Around 10 milliliters was the volume of peripheral blood drawn from each donor. Notes on this clonotype: Its antigen is still unknown.

Study-level findings and limits: The study found TCR beta diversity correlated strongly with naive T cell percentage.

The authors ran a second PCR of 7 to 11 cycles using a sample-barcoded 5' primer and a J-beta primer mix. TCRdb re-analysed the 5' RACE reads in MiXCR, keeping a single row per CDR3 protein. The sample yields some 920,000 distinct CDR3 sequences, roughly 51% seen once. The rearrangement links TRBV7-3 to TRBJ2-1; 11 positions agree with TRBD2. The sample was blood. The receptor's source is a woman between 55 and 75 years old in good health. DNA for the CDR3: TGTGCCAGCAGCAAAGCCCTAGCGGGAGGTACGAGGGGCAATGAGCAGTTCTTC. It specifies CASSKALAGGTRGNEQFF.